The 14 T cell receptor beta chains below come from one sample, sequenced in a study of regulatory T cells in long-lasting Graves disease. Time point described: newly diagnosed GD, antithyroid drugs for less than 3 months. PBMC RNA was the source of the TCR library. TCR beta libraries were built with iRepertoire HTBI primers and Arm-PCR of CDR3 regions. In TCRdb, the multiplex PCR reads were re-called with MiXCR into one record per CDR3 protein. The repertoire has about 620,000 distinct CDR3 sequences, roughly 15% of them found once; the top ten carry about 17%. These records were also assigned to another study, of T cells in Graves' hyperthyroidism and ophthalmopathy.

The specimen comprised peripheral blood mononuclear cells (PBMCs), sampled at new diagnosis, from a patient treated with antithyroid drugs. These receptor sequences come from a woman between 25 and 40 years old with Graves disease.

The sample holds a few counts of this clonotype. V is TRBV11-2 and J is TRBJ2-1; D is ambiguous. The CDR3 totals 14 residues. The V gene lost 0 bases and the J gene lost 7 bases, with 10 bases spanning the gap. The germline CDR1 and CDR2 sequences are SGHAT and FQNNGV. The CDR3 nucleotides are TGTGCCAGCAGCTTAGAGTTATTGGGGAATGAGCAGTTCTTC. It specifies CASSLELLGNEQFF.

A few counts support this clonotype. The chain uses TRBV18 and TRBJ1-1; no reliable D call. Germline V gene sequence: CDR1 KGHSH, CDR2 LQKENI. V was clipped by 5 bases and J by 10 bases, with 17 bases between them. This CDR3 has 13 amino acids. CDR3 sequence: CASSNGFASVAFF. The CDR3 DNA sequence: TGTGCCAGCTCAAATGGATTTGCCTCAGTAGCTTTCTTT.

This clonotype was observed many times. The chain couples TRBV27 to TRBJ2-1, with D possibly matching TRBD1 (5 bases). The CDR3 has 15 residues. The ends were cut back, 0 bases at V and 2 bases at J, with 8 bases in the middle. Per the germline V gene, CDR1 is MNHEY and CDR2 is SMNVEV (reference sequence). CDR3: CASSLSGAAYNEQFF. The CDR3 DNA is TGTGCCAGCAGTTTATCAGGGGCCGCCTACAATGAGCAGTTCTTC.

This clonotype occurred many times. V gene TRBV3-1 combines with J gene TRBJ2-7, with D perhaps TRBD2 (5 bases). Germline CDR1 and CDR2: LGHDT and YNNKEL (reference sequence). Trimming stripped 0 bases from V and 2 bases from J, with 11 bases between. The CDR3 length is 15 residues. CDR3 DNA: TGTGCCAGCAGCCAAGAGGACTCGCCGGCCTACGAGCAGTACTTC. This encodes CASSQEDSPAYEQYF.

This clonotype was recorded at least ten times. An end of the junction differs from the germline gene, which may be a read error. The chain recombines TRBV7-9 with TRBJ2-1, with 7 bases identical to TRBD2. The CDR3 runs to 13 residues. Germline-derived CDR1 and CDR2 are SEHNR and FQNEAQ (reference sequence). The CDR3 loop is CASSLGLGRLGLF. The DNA of the CDR3 is TGTGCCAGCAGCTTGGGACTCGGGAGGTTAGGGCTCTTC.

This clonotype came up many times. The chain carries TRBV7-2 and TRBJ2-1; 12 positions agree with TRBD2. This CDR3 spans 17 amino acids. V lost 4 bases and J lost 6; bases outside the gene matches: 10. Germline V CDR1 and CDR2: SGHTA, FQGNSA. CDR3: CASSSLGTSGRPNEQFF. For the CDR3, the DNA is TGTGCCAGCAGCTCCCTGGGAACTAGCGGGAGGCCCAATGAGCAGTTCTTC.

In this sample, this clonotype turned up many times. The V call is TRBV6-2 or TRBV6-3, the J call TRBJ2-3; 11 bases fit TRBD1. The CDR3 contains 17 residues. J gave up 6 bases and V 4 bases, and 12 bases lay outside the gene matches. Germline V gene lookup returns CDR1 MNHEY and CDR2 SVGEGT. The CDR3 here is CASSLPGQGVLMDTQYF. The CDR3, as DNA: TGTGCCAGCAGTTTGCCGGGACAGGGGGTTTTGATGGATACGCAGTATTTT.

This clonotype was observed a handful of times. Being one base from a much bigger clone, this may be a read error. No conserved phenylalanine or tryptophan ends this CDR3, so it is likely a read error. The J gene is TRBJ1-1, the V gene TRBV6-5; D unresolved. This CDR3 contains 15 residues. Germline-derived CDR1 and CDR2 are MNHEY and SVGAGI. Trimming removed 0 bases at V and 3 bases at J, with 11 bases between. CDR3 sequence reads: CASSYSTRVHTEAFL. As DNA, the CDR3 is TGTGCCAGCAGTTACTCGACCCGGGTACACACTGAAGCTTTCCTT.

This clonotype was recorded a few times. The chain uses TRBV7-2 and TRBJ2-5, with D unresolved. Trimming cost V 7 bases and J 7 bases, with 19 bases left between them. CDR1 is SGHTA, CDR2 FQGNSA, per germline. This CDR3 contains 14 residues. CDR3 bases: TGTGCCAGCACCCCCGAGGCTCTCGTAAGGACCCAGTACTTC. Translated, it gives CASTPEALVRTQYF.

This clonotype was seen a handful of times. The rearrangement joins TRBV7-9 to TRBJ1-1; D call uncertain. Germline values: CDR1 SEHNR, CDR2 FQNEAQ (reference sequence). This CDR3 is built from 14 residues. With 4 bases removed from V and 0 bases from J, the gap between germline ends came to 9 bases. This chain's CDR3 is CASSSRKLNTEAFF. CDR3 bases: TGTGCCAGCAGCTCCAGAAAATTGAACACTGAAGCTTTCTTT. The variable domain in full, completed from reference TRBV7-9 and TRBJ1-1, reads DTGVSQNPRHKITKRGQNVTFRCDPISEHNRLYWYRQTLGQGPEFLTYFQNEAQLEKSRLLSDRFSAERPKGSFSTLEIQRTEQGDSAMYLCASSSRKLNTEAFFGQGTRLTVV.

This clonotype was detected once. This chain joins TRBV18 and TRBJ2-3; 8 bases agree with TRBD2. This CDR3 spans 19 amino acids. V was clipped by 0 bases and J by 4 bases; unmatched bases: 15. Germline CDR1 and CDR2: KGHSH and LQKENI. The DNA of the CDR3 is TGTGCCAGCTCACCACCAGGGAAAAGGGGCGCGGGAGGAGCAGATACGCAGTATTTT. Its protein is CASSPPGKRGAGGADTQYF.

This clonotype was observed a handful of times. The chain couples TRBV7-2 to TRBJ2-3, with D possibly being TRBD2 (6 bases). V lost 5 bases and J lost 2, with 14 bases in between. The CDR3 contains 15 residues. Germline CDR1 is SGHTA and CDR2 is FQGNSA. The CDR3 loop is CASSPKAGHTDTQYF. DNA for the CDR3: TGTGCCAGCAGCCCCAAAGCGGGTCACACAGATACGCAGTATTTT.

This clonotype was counted many times. This chain uses TRBV2 with TRBJ2-7, with 10 bases that match TRBD1. Germline lookup yields CDR1 SNHLY and CDR2 FYNNEI. The CDR3 runs 16 residues. J lost 4 bases, V lost 1 base, and 7 bases had no gene match. The CDR3 loop reads CASSEGAGTGDYEQYF. For the CDR3, the DNA is TGTGCCAGCAGTGAAGGAGCCGGGACAGGGGATTACGAGCAGTACTTC.

This clonotype came up many times. This chain links TRBV7-2 with TRBJ1-6; D is ambiguous. Germline V CDR1 and CDR2: SGHTA, FQGNSA. The CDR3 loop spans 16 amino acids. The V gene lost 3 bases and the J gene lost 6 bases, with 15 bases spanning the gap. The CDR3 sequence: CASSFFLGRSNSPLHF. CDR3 coding DNA: TGTGCCAGCAGCTTCTTTTTGGGTCGGTCTAATTCACCCCTCCACTTT.